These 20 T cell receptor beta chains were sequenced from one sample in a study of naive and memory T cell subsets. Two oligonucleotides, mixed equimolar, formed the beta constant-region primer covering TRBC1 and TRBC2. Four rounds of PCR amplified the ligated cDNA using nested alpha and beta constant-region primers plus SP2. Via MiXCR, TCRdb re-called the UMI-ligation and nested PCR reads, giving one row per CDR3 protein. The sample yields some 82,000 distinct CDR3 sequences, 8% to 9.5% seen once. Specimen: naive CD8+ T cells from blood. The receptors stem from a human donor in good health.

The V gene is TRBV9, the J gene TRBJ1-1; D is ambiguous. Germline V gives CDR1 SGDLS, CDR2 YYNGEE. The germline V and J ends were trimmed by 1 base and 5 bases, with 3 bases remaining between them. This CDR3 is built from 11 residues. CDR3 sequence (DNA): TGTGCCAGCAGCGTACAGACTGAAGCTTTCTTT. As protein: CASSVQTEAFF.

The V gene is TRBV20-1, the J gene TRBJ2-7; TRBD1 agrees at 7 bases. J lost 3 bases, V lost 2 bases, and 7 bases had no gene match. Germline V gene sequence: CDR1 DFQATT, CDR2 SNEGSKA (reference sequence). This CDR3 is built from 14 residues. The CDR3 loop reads CSARTRDRVYEQYF. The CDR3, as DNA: TGCAGTGCTAGAACACGGGACAGAGTCTACGAGCAGTACTTC.

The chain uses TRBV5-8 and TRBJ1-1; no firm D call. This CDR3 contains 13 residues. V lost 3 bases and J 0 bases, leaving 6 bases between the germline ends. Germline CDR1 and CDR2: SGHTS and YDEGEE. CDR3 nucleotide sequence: TGTGCCAGCAGCTGGCGGATGAACACTGAAGCTTTCTTT. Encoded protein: CASSWRMNTEAFF.

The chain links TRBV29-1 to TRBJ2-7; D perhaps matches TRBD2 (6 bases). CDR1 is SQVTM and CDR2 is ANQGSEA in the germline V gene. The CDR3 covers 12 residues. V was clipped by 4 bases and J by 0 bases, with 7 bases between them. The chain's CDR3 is CSVVGGSYEQYF. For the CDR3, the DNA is TGCAGCGTTGTCGGGGGCTCCTACGAGCAGTACTTC.

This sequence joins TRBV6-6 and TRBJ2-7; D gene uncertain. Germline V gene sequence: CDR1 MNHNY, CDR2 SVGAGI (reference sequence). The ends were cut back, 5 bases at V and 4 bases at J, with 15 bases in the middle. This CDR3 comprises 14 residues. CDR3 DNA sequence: TGTGCCAGCAGTACAATTATACCACCTTACGAGCAGTACTTC. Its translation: CASSTIIPPYEQYF.

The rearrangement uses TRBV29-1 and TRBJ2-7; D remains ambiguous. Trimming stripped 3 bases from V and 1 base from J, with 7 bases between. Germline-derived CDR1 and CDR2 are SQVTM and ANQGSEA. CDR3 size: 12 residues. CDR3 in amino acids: CSVDWGSYEQYF. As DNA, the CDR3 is TGCAGCGTTGACTGGGGTTCCTACGAGCAGTACTTC.

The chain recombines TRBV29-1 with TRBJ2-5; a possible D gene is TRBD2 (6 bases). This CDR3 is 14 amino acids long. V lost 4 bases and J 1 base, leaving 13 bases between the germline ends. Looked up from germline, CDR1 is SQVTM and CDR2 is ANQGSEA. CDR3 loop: CSVGSLARQETQYF. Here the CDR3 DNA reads TGCAGCGTTGGGTCTCTAGCGCGCCAAGAGACCCAGTACTTC.

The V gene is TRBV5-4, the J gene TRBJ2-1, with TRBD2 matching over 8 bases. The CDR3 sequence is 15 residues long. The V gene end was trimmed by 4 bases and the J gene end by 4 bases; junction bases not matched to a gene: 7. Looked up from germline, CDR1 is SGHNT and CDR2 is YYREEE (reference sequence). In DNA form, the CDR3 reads TGTGCCAGCAGCCTAAAGCGGGAGTGGTACAATGAGCAGTTCTTC. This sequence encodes CASSLKREWYNEQFF.

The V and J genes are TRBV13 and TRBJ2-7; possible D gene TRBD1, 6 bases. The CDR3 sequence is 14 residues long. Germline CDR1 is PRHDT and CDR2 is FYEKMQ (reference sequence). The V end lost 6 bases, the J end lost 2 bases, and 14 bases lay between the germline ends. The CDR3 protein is CASSRTGTPYEQYF. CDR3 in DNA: TGTGCCAGCAGTCGAACCGGGACACCCTACGAGCAGTACTTC.

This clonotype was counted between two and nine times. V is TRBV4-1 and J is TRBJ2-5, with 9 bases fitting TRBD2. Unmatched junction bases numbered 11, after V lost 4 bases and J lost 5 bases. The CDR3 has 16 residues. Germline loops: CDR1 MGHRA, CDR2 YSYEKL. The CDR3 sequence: CASSPRLSGRSETQYF. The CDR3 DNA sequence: TGCGCCAGCAGCCCCCGGCTTAGCGGGAGATCGGAGACCCAGTACTTC.

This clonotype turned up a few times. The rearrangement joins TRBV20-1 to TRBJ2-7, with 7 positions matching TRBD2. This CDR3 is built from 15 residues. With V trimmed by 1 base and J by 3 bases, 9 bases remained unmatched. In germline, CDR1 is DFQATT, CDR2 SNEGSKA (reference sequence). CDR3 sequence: CSARGPRDYLYEQYF. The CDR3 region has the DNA TGCAGTGCTAGAGGGCCTCGGGACTACCTCTACGAGCAGTACTTC.

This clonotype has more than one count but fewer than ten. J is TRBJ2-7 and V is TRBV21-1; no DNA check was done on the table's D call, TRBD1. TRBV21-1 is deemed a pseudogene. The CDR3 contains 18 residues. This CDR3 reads CASSNPWDRGRRLLEQYF. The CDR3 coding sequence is TGTGCCAGCAGTAACCCTTGGGACAGGGGGCGCCGGCTGTTAGAGCAGTACTTC.

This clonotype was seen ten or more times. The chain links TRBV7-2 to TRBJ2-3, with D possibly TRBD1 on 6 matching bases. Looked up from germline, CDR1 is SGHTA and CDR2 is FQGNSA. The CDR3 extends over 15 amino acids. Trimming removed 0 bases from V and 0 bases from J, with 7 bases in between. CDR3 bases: TGTGCCAGCAGCTTAGCAGGGGGTAGCACAGATACGCAGTATTTT. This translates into CASSLAGGSTDTQYF.

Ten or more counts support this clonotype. In DNA form, the CDR3 reads TGTGCCAGCAGCTTGGCGGGGACCTCCTACGAGCAGTACTTC. Amino acid sequence: CASSLAGTSYEQYF. The chain couples TRBV5-6 to TRBJ2-7, with D possibly being TRBD1 or TRBD2 (5 bases each). V shed 0 bases and J shed 0 bases, with 7 bases lying between them. This CDR3 spans 14 amino acids. Germline V CDR1 and CDR2: SGHDT, YYEEEE.

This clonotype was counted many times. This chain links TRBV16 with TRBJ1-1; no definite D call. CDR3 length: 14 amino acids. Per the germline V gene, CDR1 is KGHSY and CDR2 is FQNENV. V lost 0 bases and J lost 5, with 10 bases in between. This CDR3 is CASSQSTVGTEAFF. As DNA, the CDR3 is TGTGCCAGCAGCCAATCCACAGTGGGGACTGAAGCTTTCTTT.

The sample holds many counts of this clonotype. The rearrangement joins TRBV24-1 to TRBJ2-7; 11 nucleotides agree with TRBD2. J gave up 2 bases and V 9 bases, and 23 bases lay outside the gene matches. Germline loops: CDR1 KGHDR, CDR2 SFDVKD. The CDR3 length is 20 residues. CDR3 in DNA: TGTGCCACCGCGAAAATACAGGGCGAACCGGGACTAGCGGAAACCTACGAGCAGTACTTC. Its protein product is CATAKIQGEPGLAETYEQYF.

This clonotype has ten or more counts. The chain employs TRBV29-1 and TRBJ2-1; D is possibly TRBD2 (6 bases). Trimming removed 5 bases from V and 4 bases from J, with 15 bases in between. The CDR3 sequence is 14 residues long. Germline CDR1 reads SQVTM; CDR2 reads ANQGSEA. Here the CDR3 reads CSVPAGRSYNEQFF. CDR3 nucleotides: TGCAGCGTTCCGGCGGGGAGATCGTACAATGAGCAGTTCTTC.

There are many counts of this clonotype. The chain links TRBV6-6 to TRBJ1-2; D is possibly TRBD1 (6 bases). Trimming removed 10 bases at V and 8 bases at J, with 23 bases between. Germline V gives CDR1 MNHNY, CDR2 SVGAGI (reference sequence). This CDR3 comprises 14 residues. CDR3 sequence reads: CATSPSTGPRGYTF. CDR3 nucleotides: TGTGCCACTTCACCGTCGACAGGCCCTAGGGGCTACACCTTC.

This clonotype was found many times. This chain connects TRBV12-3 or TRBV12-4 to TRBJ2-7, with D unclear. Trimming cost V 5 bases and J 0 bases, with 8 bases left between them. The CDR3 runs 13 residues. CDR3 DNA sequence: TGTGCCAGCAGTCCATCGCACTCCTACGAGCAGTACTTC. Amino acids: CASSPSHSYEQYF.

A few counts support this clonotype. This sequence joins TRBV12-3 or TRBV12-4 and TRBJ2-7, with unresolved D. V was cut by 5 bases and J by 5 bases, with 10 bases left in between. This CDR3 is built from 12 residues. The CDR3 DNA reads TGTGCCAGCAGTCCTACTTTGGACGAGCAGTACTTC. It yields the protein CASSPTLDEQYF.